The 28 T cell receptor beta chains listed next were all sequenced from one sample in a study of blood T cell repertoires in COVID-19. The repertoire was sequenced with immunoSEQ multiplex PCR; TCRdb's copy has only in-frame clones and lacks some. The repertoire consists of 50,000 to 85,000 clones, with 82% occurring once and the leading ten covering less than 8.5%. Sequenced: peripheral blood. Receptor source: a man in his sixties with acute or convalescent COVID-19.

This clone was seen once. The V call is TRBV6-6, the J call TRBJ1-2, with D possibly TRBD1 on 6 matching bases. Trimming pared 0 bases from V and 7 bases from J, leaving 12 bases between. The V gene's germline CDR1 is MNHNY and CDR2 SVGAGI (reference sequence). The CDR3 extends over 14 amino acids. CDR3 region: CASSYSGRGSGYTF. The CDR3, as DNA: TGTGCCAGCAGTTACTCGGGCAGGGGCTCTGGCTACACCTTC.

Points on this clone: The germline gene is not matched at one end of the junction; a read error may be the cause. The chain recombines TRBV29-1 with TRBJ2-1; maybe TRBD2 (7 bases). The CDR3 is 14 amino acids. Germline V gene lookup returns CDR1 SQVTM and CDR2 ANQGSEA. CDR3 loop: CSVGGGGPYNEQFF. The DNA for the CDR3 is TGCAGCGTTGGCGGCGGGGGCCCCTATAATGAGCAGTTCTTC.

CDR3 DNA sequence: TGTGCCAGCAGGAGACAGGGAGGAGAAGGCTACACCTTC. This encodes CASRRQGGEGYTF. J is TRBJ1-2 and V is TRBV6-5; 7 positions agree with TRBD1. The V segment lost 6 bases and the J segment 8 bases; nucleotides outside the gene matches: 9. The CDR3 contains 13 residues. The germline V gene has CDR1 MNHEY and CDR2 SVGAGI.

V gene TRBV5-4 combines with J gene TRBJ2-2, with 9 nucleotides matching TRBD2. The germline V gene encodes CDR1 SGHNT and CDR2 YYREEE (reference sequence). Trimming took 5 bases from V and 7 from J; bases not matched to a gene: 6. This CDR3 is 14 amino acids long. CDR3 DNA: TGTGCCAGCAGTGAGGGACTAGCCCACGGGGAGCTGTTTTTT. Protein product: CASSEGLAHGELFF.

The rearrangement links TRBV5-1 to TRBJ2-3, with 16 positions matching TRBD2. There are 18 residues in the CDR3. Trimming cost V 4 bases and J 3 bases; bases outside gene matches: 8. Germline CDR1 reads SGHRS; CDR2 reads YFSETQ. The CDR3: CASSKLGLAGGPTDTQYF. The CDR3 bases are TGCGCCAGCAGCAAGCTGGGACTAGCGGGGGGGCCTACAGATACGCAGTATTTT.

The chain carries TRBV29-1 and TRBJ1-1; 8 nucleotides match TRBD1. The CDR3 is made up of 15 amino acids. Germline-derived CDR1 and CDR2 are SQVTM and ANQGSEA. Losses at the gene ends were 2 bases for V and 1 base for J; bases not matched to a gene: 6. This chain's CDR3 is CSVESGGFGNTEAFF. CDR3 nucleotides: TGCAGCGTTGAATCAGGGGGCTTTGGGAACACTGAAGCTTTCTTT. Based on the CDR3 plus reference TRBV29-1 and TRBJ1-1, the full variable domain is SAVISQKPSRDICQRGTSLTIQCQVDSQVTMMFWYRQQPGQSLTLIATANQGSEATYESGFVIDKFPISRPNLTFSTLTVSNMSPEDSSIYLCSVESGGFGNTEAFFGQGTRLTVV.

The chain couples TRBV7-9 to TRBJ2-1; 8 bases map to TRBD2. Per the germline V gene, CDR1 is SEHNR and CDR2 is FQNEAQ (reference sequence). The CDR3 runs to 19 residues. Trimming took 5 bases from V and 12 from J; bases not matched to a gene: 27. CDR3 sequence reads: CASSPRASASSGVPRGQFF. DNA for the CDR3: TGTGCCAGCAGCCCCCGGGCCAGTGCGAGTAGCGGGGTCCCTAGGGGGCAGTTCTTC.

The chain uses TRBV7-9 and TRBJ2-7; no clear D gene. The length of the CDR3 is 16 residues. The V and J ends lost 3 bases and 2 bases respectively, with 17 bases between them. Germline V gene sequence: CDR1 SEHNR, CDR2 FQNEAQ (reference sequence). CDR3 loop: CASSFNTGPLPYEQYF. The CDR3 DNA is TGTGCCAGCAGCTTCAATACCGGTCCCCTCCCCTACGAGCAGTACTTC.

The chain joins TRBV4-2 to TRBJ2-3, with 7 bases that match TRBD2. The CDR3 consists of 16 residues. The V and J ends lost 1 base and 1 base, in that order; junction bases with no gene match: 5. Germline CDR1 reads LGHNA; CDR2 reads YNFKEQ. CDR3 in DNA: TGTGCCAGCAGCCAAGTTTGGGCGGGGGGCACAGATACGCAGTATTTT. Translating gives CASSQVWAGGTDTQYF.

This chain connects TRBV5-4 to TRBJ1-2, with 8 nucleotides matching TRBD1. The CDR3 runs 14 residues. Looked up from germline, CDR1 is SGHNT and CDR2 is YYREEE (reference sequence). V lost 5 bases to trimming and J lost 3 bases; unmatched junction nucleotides: 6. For the CDR3, the DNA is TGTGCCAGCAGTCGTCCGGGACAGGACTATGGCTACACCTTC. It specifies CASSRPGQDYGYTF.

This clone turned up a few times. V usage is TRBV12-3 or TRBV12-4 and J usage is TRBJ1-6; 7 bases align to TRBD1. With 7 bases clipped from V and 4 bases from J, the junction kept 1 base outside the gene matches. CDR3 length equals 13 residues. CDR3 amino acids: CASTGQYNSPLHF. CDR3 bases: TGTGCCAGCACGGGACAGTATAATTCACCCCTCCACTTT.

V and J are TRBV6-2 or TRBV6-3 and TRBJ1-6; D unresolved. The CDR3 spans 14 residues. Germline V CDR1 and CDR2: MNHEY, SVGEGT. V was clipped by 4 bases and J by 10 bases, with 14 bases between them. The CDR3: CASSSAGTASPLHF. The CDR3, as DNA: TGTGCCAGCAGTTCTGCAGGCACAGCCTCACCCCTCCACTTT.

The chain is built from TRBV6-5 and TRBJ1-2, with D possibly being TRBD1 (5 bases). The CDR3 is 13 residues long. V was trimmed by 5 bases and J by 7 bases, leaving 14 bases between them. CDR1 MNHEY and CDR2 SVGAGI come from the germline V gene. CDR3 loop: CASSPIGRGGYTF. CDR3 DNA sequence: TGTGCCAGCAGTCCCATAGGTAGGGGTGGCTACACCTTC.

The gene calls are TRBV7-9 and TRBJ2-1, with 7 bases lining up with TRBD1. V shed 3 bases and J 5 bases; nucleotides not matched to a gene: 4. This CDR3 is 14 amino acids long. Germline V CDR1 and CDR2: SEHNR, FQNEAQ (reference sequence). The DNA for the CDR3 is TGTGCCAGCAGCTTGAACAGGGGAAACAATGAGCAGTTCTTC. It yields the protein CASSLNRGNNEQFF.

V is TRBV24-1 and J is TRBJ2-2, with TRBD2 as a possible D gene (5 bases). Germline lookup yields CDR1 KGHDR and CDR2 SFDVKD. The CDR3 is 14 residues long. Trimming shortened V by 12 bases and J by 4 bases, and 17 bases separated the two germline ends. The CDR3 region is CASAERAGTGELFF. The CDR3 DNA reads TGTGCCTCCGCCGAGAGGGCGGGCACCGGGGAGCTGTTTTTT.

This chain links TRBV11-2 with TRBJ2-1, with TRBD2 identical over 10 bases. Unmatched junction bases numbered 2, after V lost 2 bases and J lost 4 bases. The germline CDR1 and CDR2 sequences are SGHAT and FQNNGV. The CDR3 runs to 15 residues. In DNA, the CDR3 is TGTGCCAGCAGCTTAAGCGGGGGGGGTTACAATGAGCAGTTCTTC. It encodes CASSLSGGGYNEQFF.

The rearrangement joins TRBV30 to TRBJ1-5, with D perhaps matching TRBD1 (5 bases). Germline V lookup: CDR1 GTSNPN, CDR2 SVGIG (reference sequence). The CDR3 sequence is 14 residues long. Trimming shortened V by 2 bases and J by 5 bases, and 13 bases separated the two germline ends. The DNA for the CDR3 is TGTGCCTGGAGTCATGCCAGGGTTGATCAGCCCCAGCATTTT. Translated: CAWSHARVDQPQHF.

The sample holds one count of this clone. This chain joins TRBV4-3 and TRBJ2-5; tentative D call: TRBD1 (6 bases). V was cut by 3 bases and J by 2 bases, with 16 bases left in between. This CDR3 has 16 residues. Per the germline V gene, CDR1 is LGHNA and CDR2 is YSLEER. The chain's CDR3 is CASSQHKDSPQETQYF. In DNA form, the CDR3 reads TGCGCCAGCAGCCAGCACAAGGACAGTCCACAAGAGACCCAGTACTTC.

This chain joins TRBV2 and TRBJ1-5, with 9 bases matching TRBD1. V was clipped by 3 bases and J by 6 bases; unmatched bases: 6. Germline CDR1 and CDR2: SNHLY and FYNNEI. This CDR3 is built from 15 residues. The CDR3 coding sequence is TGTGCCAGCAGTGAGTGGCGGACAGGGGTTCAGCCCCAGCATTTT. Translated: CASSEWRTGVQPQHF.

This chain links TRBV7-7 with TRBJ2-6, with D uncertain. The V gene's germline CDR1 is SSHAT and CDR2 FNYEAQ (reference sequence). V was cut by 4 bases and J by 0 bases, with 10 bases left in between. The CDR3 spans 16 residues. CDR3 sequence: CASSSSDTSGANVLTF. CDR3 in DNA: TGTGCCAGCAGCTCCTCCGACACCTCTGGGGCCAACGTCCTGACTTTC.

CDR3 amino acids: CASSSSGQGAGSEAFF. Here the CDR3 DNA reads TGCGCCAGCAGCTCGTCGGGACAGGGGGCGGGGTCTGAAGCTTTCTTT. The J gene is TRBJ1-1, the V gene TRBV5-1; TRBD1 agrees at 12 bases. CDR3 length equals 16 residues. Unmatched junction bases numbered 9, after V lost 3 bases and J lost 6 bases. Germline CDR1 SGHRS, CDR2 YFSETQ. The full variable domain, with the rest looked up from reference TRBV5-1 and TRBJ1-1, is KAGVTQTPRYLIKTRGQQVTLSCSPISGHRSVSWYQQTPGQGLQFLFEYFSETQRNKGNFPGRFSGRQFSNSRSEMNVSTLELGDSALYLCASSSSGQGAGSEAFFGQGTRLTVV.

This clone was seen a handful of times. The CDR3 protein is CASSLVSGQVGSNYGYTF. The CDR3 DNA reads TGTGCCAGCAGCTTAGTCTCTGGACAGGTGGGCTCTAACTATGGCTACACCTTC. This chain joins TRBV7-8 and TRBJ1-2; 7 bases map to TRBD1. Trimming cost V 1 base and J 0 bases; bases outside gene matches: 11. The CDR3 is made up of 18 amino acids. Germline V CDR1 and CDR2: SGHVS, FQNEAQ.

This sequence joins TRBV7-2 and TRBJ1-1, with D possibly being TRBD1 (5 bases). The CDR3 spans 15 residues. V shed 0 bases and J shed 3 bases, with 11 bases lying between them. Germline values: CDR1 SGHTA, CDR2 FQGNSA. CDR3 nucleotides: TGTGCCAGCAGCTTAGCGCTGATCAGGGACACTGAAGCTTTCTTT. Protein product: CASSLALIRDTEAFF. Filled out from reference TRBV7-2 and TRBJ1-1, the complete variable domain reads GAGVSQSPSNKVTEKGKDVELRCDPISGHTALYWYRQSLGQGLEFLIYFQGNSAPDKSGLPSDRFSAERTGGSVSTLTIQRTQQEDSAVYLCASSLALIRDTEAFFGQGTRLTVV.

This chain uses TRBV19 with TRBJ1-3, with 8 bases matching TRBD1. This CDR3 contains 16 residues. The ends lost 6 bases at V and 3 bases at J; junction bases unmatched: 10. CDR1 is LNHDA and CDR2 is SQIVND in the germline V gene (reference sequence). The CDR3 spells CASRLLGQGSGNTIYF. Here the CDR3 DNA reads TGTGCCAGTAGACTTCTTGGACAGGGCAGTGGAAACACCATATATTTT.

J is TRBJ1-3 and V is TRBV7-8; no clear D gene. The CDR3 sequence is 16 residues long. CDR1 is SGHVS, CDR2 FQNEAQ, per germline. Trimming left V 1 base short and J 3 bases short, with 13 bases between. The CDR3 protein is CASSLGSTSYGNTIYF. The CDR3 DNA follows: TGTGCCAGCAGCTTAGGGAGCACCTCCTATGGAAACACCATATATTTT.

The CDR3 DNA reads TGCGCCAGCAGCCAAGATCCAGGAGGAGCGGATCCTAGCACAGATACGCAGTATTTT. This encodes CASSQDPGGADPSTDTQYF. This chain links TRBV4-3 with TRBJ2-3, with a weak D call TRBD2 (5 bases). This CDR3 has 19 amino acids. Germline loops: CDR1 LGHNA, CDR2 YSLEER. Between the trimmed V and J ends, which lost 0 bases and 0 bases, there was a span of 19 bases.

This chain uses TRBV24-1 with TRBJ2-3; D possibly corresponds to TRBD1 (7 bases). Deletions cut 3 bases from V and 2 bases from J, with 14 bases between. The CDR3 has 16 residues. The germline V gene encodes CDR1 KGHDR and CDR2 SFDVKD. CDR3 amino acids: CATSDGQGGTTDTQYF. DNA of the CDR3: TGTGCCACCAGTGATGGTCAGGGGGGAACCACAGATACGCAGTATTTT.

The chain joins TRBV2 to TRBJ2-1, with D uncertain. Germline CDR1 and CDR2: SNHLY and FYNNEI. The CDR3 loop spans 15 amino acids. The germline V and J ends were trimmed by 6 bases and 2 bases, with 14 bases remaining between them. The DNA of the CDR3 is TGTGCCAGCAGGAAGATAGACGGAGCCTACAATGAGCAGTTCTTC. Translated: CASRKIDGAYNEQFF.